This entry lists 18 T cell receptor beta chains sequenced from one sample in a study of CD8+ T cells in alopecia areata. Extraction and reverse transcription of RNA yielded cDNA as the sequencing template. Measured with immunoSEQ multiplex PCR; TCRdb has only the in-frame clones, and not every one. The sample contains almost 250,000 clones, 65% to 70% of which appear only once. The sequences come from CD4+ T cells sorted from blood, collected at week 0. These receptors originate from a human donor with alopecia areata.

This rearrangement joins TRBV7-9 to TRBJ1-3; unclear D gene. The CDR3 runs 14 residues. V shed 4 bases and J shed 7 bases, with 14 bases lying between them. The germline gives CDR1 SEHNR, CDR2 FQNEAQ (reference sequence). The CDR3 region has the DNA TGTGCCAGCAGCTCCTATACTCTTGGGAACACCATATATTTT. It is translated as CASSSYTLGNTIYF.

The gene calls are TRBV30 and TRBJ2-7; D is ambiguous. This CDR3 contains 11 residues. The V gene's germline CDR1 is GTSNPN and CDR2 SVGIG (reference sequence). V was clipped by 2 bases and J by 5 bases, with 7 bases between them. CDR3 in amino acids: CAWSRAHEQYF. As DNA, the CDR3 is TGTGCCTGGAGTCGGGCACACGAGCAGTACTTC.

This sequence joins TRBV4-2 and TRBJ1-2; unclear D gene. V shed 4 bases and J shed 6 bases, with 18 bases lying between them. CDR3 size: 15 residues. CDR1 and CDR2 from the germline V gene are LGHNA and YNFKEQ. CDR3 sequence (DNA): TGTGCCAGCAGCCTAGGCGTGACGGGAGGCGATGGCTACACCTTC. It is translated as CASSLGVTGGDGYTF.

This sequence joins TRBV29-1 and TRBJ1-1; D gene ambiguous. This CDR3 spans 12 amino acids. V lost 6 bases to trimming and J lost 4 bases, with 12 bases between them. Per the germline V gene, CDR1 is SQVTM and CDR2 is ANQGSEA. The CDR3 region has the DNA TGCAGCGTGCAACTTGCGGGCACTGAAGCTTTCTTT. As protein: CSVQLAGTEAFF.

This sequence joins TRBV7-2 and TRBJ1-1, with unresolved D. CDR1 and CDR2 from the germline V gene are SGHTA and FQGNSA. The CDR3 covers 13 residues. Trimming took off 1 base at V and 3 bases at J, with 6 bases between the two ends. DNA for the CDR3: TGTGCCAGCAGCTTAGATGGCTACACTGAAGCTTTCTTT. As protein: CASSLDGYTEAFF.

This rearrangement joins TRBV9 to TRBJ1-6; D unresolved. The CDR3 runs to 15 residues. Trimming removed 3 bases at V and 4 bases at J, with 11 bases between. The germline CDR1 and CDR2 sequences are SGDLS and YYNGEE. This CDR3 reads CASSAPGGYNSPLHF. CDR3 nucleotides: TGTGCCAGCAGCGCACCGGGCGGGTATAATTCACCCCTCCACTTT. Using reference TRBV9 and TRBJ1-6 for the parts outside the CDR3, the full variable domain is DSGVTQTPKHLITATGQRVTLRCSPRSGDLSVYWYQQSLDQGLQFLIQYYNGEERAKGNILERFSAQQFPDLHSELNLSSLELGDSALYFCASSAPGGYNSPLHFGNGTRLTVT.

The J gene is TRBJ2-6, the V gene TRBV23-1, with D possibly called TRBD1 or TRBD2 (6 bases each). TRBV23-1 is designated an ORF whose function remains uncertain. With 2 bases removed from V and 3 bases from J, the gap between germline ends came to 14 bases. The CDR3 has 17 amino acids. The CDR3 reads CASSQRGHIVGANVLTF. The CDR3 DNA follows: TGCGCCAGCAGTCAACGGGGGCACATAGTTGGGGCCAACGTCCTGACTTTC.

The CDR3 DNA reads as TGTGCCAGCAGCGCTGACAGGCCATTCTCCTACGAGCAGTACTTC. Protein sequence: CASSADRPFSYEQYF. This chain links TRBV6-6 with TRBJ2-7, with a tentative D call TRBD1 (6 bases). V was shortened by 6 bases and J by 0 bases, with 15 bases between the two germline ends. This CDR3 spans 15 amino acids. Germline V gene lookup returns CDR1 MNHNY and CDR2 SVGAGI (reference sequence).

V and J are TRBV29-1 and TRBJ2-1; the D call may be TRBD1 or TRBD2 (6 bases each). Germline CDR1 SQVTM, CDR2 ANQGSEA. V was pared by 7 bases and J by 6 bases, with 7 bases between. This CDR3 has 10 residues. CDR3 sequence (DNA): TGCAGCGCGGGGGCCAATGAGCAGTTCTTC. Protein product: CSAGANEQFF.

The chain uses TRBV9 and TRBJ1-5; D is undetermined. Trimming pared 0 bases from V and 0 bases from J, leaving 7 bases between. The CDR3 sequence is 15 residues long. Germline V gene data show CDR1 as SGDLS and CDR2 as YYNGEE. This chain's CDR3 is CASSVGGNSNQPQHF. CDR3 nucleotide sequence: TGTGCCAGCAGCGTAGGGGGAAATAGCAATCAGCCCCAGCATTTT.

The rearrangement links TRBV9 to TRBJ2-1; 9 nucleotides match TRBD2. With V trimmed by 0 bases and J by 10 bases, 8 bases remained unmatched. This CDR3 region has 15 residues. Looked up from germline, CDR1 is SGDLS and CDR2 is YYNGEE. The CDR3 region is CASSVGTSVTVEQFF. As DNA, the CDR3 is TGTGCCAGCAGCGTAGGGACTAGCGTTACAGTGGAGCAGTTCTTC.

This sequence joins TRBV13 and TRBJ2-7; no definite D call. The length of the CDR3 is 11 residues. The germline V and J ends were trimmed by 2 bases and 5 bases, with 4 bases remaining between them. Looked up from germline, CDR1 is PRHDT and CDR2 is FYEKMQ (reference sequence). CDR3 sequence: CASSLTHEQYF. CDR3 sequence (DNA): TGTGCCAGCAGCTTAACCCACGAGCAGTACTTC.

The J gene is TRBJ2-7, the V gene TRBV7-3; D is unclear. The CDR3 contains 15 residues. Germline CDR1 reads SGHTA; CDR2 reads FQGTGA. The ends were cut back, 1 base at V and 2 bases at J, with 12 bases in the middle. CDR3 sequence: CASSLIPGDTYEQYF. CDR3 coding DNA: TGTGCCAGCAGCTTAATCCCAGGTGATACCTACGAGCAGTACTTC.

This clone has more than one count but fewer than ten. The chain has TRBV6-5 and TRBJ1-2; perhaps TRBD1 as D (5 bases). The V gene's germline CDR1 is MNHEY and CDR2 SVGAGI. V lost 5 bases, J lost 4 bases, and 8 bases lay in between. CDR3 size: 12 residues. This chain's CDR3 is CASSADSYGYTF. The CDR3 DNA sequence: TGTGCCAGCAGTGCCGACAGCTATGGCTACACCTTC.

This sequence joins TRBV9 and TRBJ2-1, with 10 bases that match TRBD2. Germline V CDR1 and CDR2: SGDLS, YYNGEE. Trimming removed 1 base from V and 5 bases from J; junction bases left unmatched: 3. The CDR3 sequence is 15 residues long. The CDR3 here is CASSVSSGGDNEQFF. In DNA form, the CDR3 reads TGTGCCAGCAGCGTATCTAGCGGGGGCGACAATGAGCAGTTCTTC.

The rearrangement links TRBV7-3 to TRBJ2-1; TRBD2 aligns across 13 bases. Germline CDR1 reads SGHTA; CDR2 reads FQGTGA. This CDR3 region has 15 residues. J gave up 8 bases and V 2 bases, and 3 bases lay outside the gene matches. CDR3 bases: TGTGCCAGCAGCTTACGGACTAGCGGGGGCGATGAGCAGTTCTTC. Its protein product is CASSLRTSGGDEQFF.

The genes are TRBV18 and TRBJ2-1; 9 positions agree with TRBD2. Per the germline V gene, CDR1 is KGHSH and CDR2 is LQKENI. Trimming cost V 6 bases and J 7 bases; bases outside gene matches: 13. The length of the CDR3 is 16 residues. CDR3 sequence reads: CASSLQVSGGHNEQFF. For the CDR3, the DNA is TGTGCCAGCTCGCTGCAGGTTAGCGGGGGACATAATGAGCAGTTCTTC.

This sequence joins TRBV30 and TRBJ2-3; D is undetermined. The CDR3 is made up of 14 amino acids. With 4 bases removed from V and 2 bases from J, the gap between germline ends came to 13 bases. Looked up from germline, CDR1 is GTSNPN and CDR2 is SVGIG (reference sequence). Here the CDR3 DNA reads TGTGCCTGGATACGGCCTAGTAACACAGATACGCAGTATTTT. Translating it yields CAWIRPSNTDTQYF.